This T cell receptor beta chain was documented in a study of cytomegalovirus exposure and HLA in healthy donors. The PCR had 60 Vbeta and 13 Jbeta primers. Assay used: immunoSEQ multiplex PCR; TCRdb lists only in-frame clones, some missing. The sample shows approximately 170,000 clones, approximately 81% of them seen only once. CDR3 length: 16 amino acids. Trimming removed 4 bases from V and 2 bases from J, with 17 bases in between. The germline gives CDR1 SGHAT, CDR2 FQNNGV. The J gene is TRBJ2-5, the V gene TRBV11-2, with a tentative D call TRBD1 (6 bases). Material: PBMCs. The sequence was collected from a man in his thirties or forties in good health and CMV-seropositive. The CDR3 sequence: CASSSDDRSLQETQYF. The CDR3 bases are TGTGCCAGCAGCTCGGACGACAGGTCCCTTCAAGAGACCCAGTACTTC. Filled out from reference TRBV11-2 and TRBJ2-5, the complete variable domain reads EAGVAQSPRYKIIEKRQSVAFWCNPISGHATLYWYQQILGQGPKLLIQFQNNGVVDDSQLPKDRFSAERLKGVDSTLKIQPAKLEDSAVYLCASSSDDRSLQETQYFGPGTRLLVL.